The source of this T cell receptor (beta chain) is a study of T cells after yellow fever vaccination. Study-wide results and caveats: At less than 97% for CD4 and 75% to 90% for CD8, most primary-vaccination clones showed up again after the booster. Although most clonotypes did not, a small share appeared in both CD4 and CD8 compartments.

Details on this clonotype: Its antigen is not identified.

The germline V gene encodes CDR1 DFQATT and CDR2 SNEGSKA (reference sequence). This CDR3 has 14 amino acids. Trimming shortened V by 4 bases and J by 2 bases, and 15 bases separated the two germline ends. Template-switching 5'RACE yielded the TCR cDNA; a universal primer site and UMIs were added in the process. A single record per CDR3 protein comes from TCRdb applying MiXCR to the 5' RACE reads. The sample lists roughly 500,000 distinct CDR3 sequences; about 19% were seen once. The J gene is TRBJ2-7, the V gene TRBV20-1; D not certain. This specimen was PBMCs, taken 15 days after the yellow fever booster vaccination. This clonotype was obtained from a man aged 30 to 39 who received the YFV17D yellow fever vaccine. DNA for the CDR3: TGCAGTGCTATCCGCAGGACCCGGACCTACGAGCAGTACTTC. It yields the protein CSAIRRTRTYEQYF.